This T cell receptor beta chain was sequenced in a study of blood T cell repertoires in COVID-19. The wider study: PBMCs, B-cell-depleted T cells, or T cells were the source of the cDNA or gDNA that made up the material.

This clone is termed medium-sized. Authors' analysis steps: Scientists estimated how many nucleated cells there were by amplifying reference gene primers. The method was immunoSEQ multiplex PCR; TCRdb's version includes in-frame clones alone and lacks a portion of them. That table gives V, J and clone size, and the DNA gave D and trimming. The sample includes around 11,000 clones, 75% to 90% seen only once; the top ten take 12%. Germline-derived CDR1 and CDR2 are SGDLS and YYNGEE. V was shortened by 3 bases and J by 9 bases, with 13 bases between the two germline ends. The CDR3 length is 13 residues. Sequencing was done on a sample of peripheral blood. The chain couples TRBV9 to TRBJ2-1, with a possible D match to TRBD2 (6 bases). This sequence was found in a human donor in a cohort sampled during active COVID-19. The DNA of the CDR3 is TGTGCCAGCAGCGACGGGAGTTCGGCTGAGCAGTTCTTC. Translated, it gives CASSDGSSAEQFF. Combining the CDR3 with reference TRBV9 and TRBJ2-1 gives the whole variable domain DSGVTQTPKHLITATGQRVTLRCSPRSGDLSVYWYQQSLDQGLQFLIQYYNGEERAKGNILERFSAQQFPDLHSELNLSSLELGDSALYFCASSDGSSAEQFFGPGTRLTVL.